The 4 T cell receptor beta chains listed next were all sequenced from one sample in a study of T cell clonality in common variable immunodeficiency. Clones were read by immunoSEQ multiplex PCR, and TCRdb kept only the in-frame ones, dropping some. The sample was found to contain roughly 34,000 clones, and every one recurs. The source material was peripheral blood mononuclear cells. The receptor source for this set is a person aged 18 to 69 in good health.

In this sample, this clone turned up many times. The read ends 3 residues shy of where the CDR3 ends; the end is completed using the germline J gene. The chain is built from TRBV4-2 and TRBJ1-1, with D possibly being TRBD1 (5 bases). This CDR3 region has 14 residues. From germline, CDR1 is LGHNA and CDR2 YNFKEQ. V lost 1 base and J lost 0, with 6 bases in between. Incomplete CDR3 DNA: TGTGCCAGCAGCCAAGGACAGCTGAACACTGAA. Its translation is CASSQGQLNTE. The whole CDR3 sequence is CASSQGQLNTEAFF.

This clone was detected a few times. The read terminates 3 residues ahead of where the CDR3 ends, so the germline J gene completes it. This chain links TRBV18 with TRBJ2-7, with D tentatively TRBD2 (5 bases). V lost 0 bases and J 0 bases, leaving 12 bases between the germline ends. CDR1 is KGHSH, CDR2 LQKENI, per germline. The CDR3 is 16 residues long. CDR3 bases read: TGTGCCAGCTCACCACCGGGAACGGGGTCCTCCTACGAG. Encoded protein: CASSPPGTGSSYE. The CDR3 reads in full as CASSPPGTGSSYEQYF. Looking up the rest from reference TRBV18 and TRBJ2-7 gives the full variable domain: NAGVMQNPRHLVRRRGQEARLRCSPMKGHSHVYWYRQLPEEGLKFMVYLQKENIIDESGMPKERFSAEFPKEGPSILRIQQVVRGDSAAYFCASSPPGTGSSYEQYFGPGTRLTVT.

This clone was recorded at least ten times. The read stops 3 residues short of the end of the CDR3; the missing end is completed from the germline J gene. The chain has TRBV6-4 and TRBJ1-6; 8 positions match TRBD1. The CDR3 loop spans 12 amino acids. Germline loops: CDR1 MRHNA, CDR2 SNTAGT. This chain's CDR3 is CASTGGPKPLHF. The covered CDR3 bases are TGTGCCAGCACAGGGGGCCCGAAGCCC.

Concerning this clone itself: The read terminates 3 residues ahead of where the CDR3 ends, so the germline J gene completes it. The rearrangement joins TRBV7-2 to TRBJ2-7; D call uncertain. The CDR3 covers 14 residues. The V and J ends lost 4 bases and 4 bases respectively, with 14 bases between them. Germline lookup yields CDR1 SGHTA and CDR2 FQGNSA. The CDR3 is CASSSHPGKYEQYF. Incomplete CDR3 DNA: TGTGCCAGCAGCTCACACCCAGGAAAGTACGAG.